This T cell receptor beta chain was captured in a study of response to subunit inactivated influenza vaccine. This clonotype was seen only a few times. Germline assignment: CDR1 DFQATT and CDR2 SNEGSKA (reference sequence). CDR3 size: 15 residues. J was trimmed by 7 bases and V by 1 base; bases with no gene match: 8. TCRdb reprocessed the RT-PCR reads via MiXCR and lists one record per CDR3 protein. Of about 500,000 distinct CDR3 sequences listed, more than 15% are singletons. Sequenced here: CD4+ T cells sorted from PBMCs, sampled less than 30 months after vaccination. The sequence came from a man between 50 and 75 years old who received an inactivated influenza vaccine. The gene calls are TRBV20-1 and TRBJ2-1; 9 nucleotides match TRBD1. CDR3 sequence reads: CSARVGTGGSNEQFF. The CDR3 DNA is TGCAGTGCTAGAGTGGGTACAGGGGGCTCAAATGAGCAGTTCTTC.